This TCR beta chain was identified in a study of blood T cell repertoires in COVID-19. Study as a whole: Researchers got acute and convalescent COVID-19 samples from the United States, Italy and Spain. The analysed material was cDNA or gDNA that came from T cells, B-cell-depleted T cells, or PBMCs.

V lost 4 bases, J lost 6 bases, and 11 bases stayed unmatched. Germline V gene data show CDR1 as SQVTM and CDR2 as ANQGSEA. The CDR3 runs 16 residues. Authors' methods: From reference gene primer amplification, estimates of nucleated cell counts were derived. TCRdb's table, derived via immunoSEQ multiplex PCR, lists solely in-frame clones and lacks some. V and J calls and clone size are those listed in that table; D and trimming were worked out from the DNA. The table lists around 58,000 clones, roughly 89% of them singletons, with approximately 13% in the top ten. This receptor was obtained from a man in his sixties with active COVID-19. The V gene is TRBV29-1, the J gene TRBJ2-7; 14 bases line up with TRBD2. The sequencing input was peripheral blood. CDR3 sequence reads: CSVGETSGRAGPEQYF. CDR3 DNA sequence: TGCAGCGTTGGTGAGACTAGCGGGAGGGCGGGGCCCGAGCAGTACTTC.